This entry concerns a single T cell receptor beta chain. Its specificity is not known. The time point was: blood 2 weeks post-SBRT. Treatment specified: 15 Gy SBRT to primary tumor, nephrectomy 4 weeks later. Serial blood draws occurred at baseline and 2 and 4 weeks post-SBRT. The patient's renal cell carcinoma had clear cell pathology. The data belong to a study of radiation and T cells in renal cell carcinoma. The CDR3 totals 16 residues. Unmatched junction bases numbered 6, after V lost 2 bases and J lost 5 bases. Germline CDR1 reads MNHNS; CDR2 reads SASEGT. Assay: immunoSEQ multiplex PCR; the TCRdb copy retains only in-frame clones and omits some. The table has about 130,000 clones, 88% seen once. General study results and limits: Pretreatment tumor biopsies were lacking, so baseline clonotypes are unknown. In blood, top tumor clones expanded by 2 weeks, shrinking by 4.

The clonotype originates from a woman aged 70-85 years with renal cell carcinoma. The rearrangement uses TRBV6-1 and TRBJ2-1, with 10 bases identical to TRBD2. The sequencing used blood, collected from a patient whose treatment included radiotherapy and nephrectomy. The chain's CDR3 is CASSEISGGFDNEQFF. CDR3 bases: TGTGCCAGCAGTGAAATTAGCGGGGGGTTCGACAATGAGCAGTTCTTC.